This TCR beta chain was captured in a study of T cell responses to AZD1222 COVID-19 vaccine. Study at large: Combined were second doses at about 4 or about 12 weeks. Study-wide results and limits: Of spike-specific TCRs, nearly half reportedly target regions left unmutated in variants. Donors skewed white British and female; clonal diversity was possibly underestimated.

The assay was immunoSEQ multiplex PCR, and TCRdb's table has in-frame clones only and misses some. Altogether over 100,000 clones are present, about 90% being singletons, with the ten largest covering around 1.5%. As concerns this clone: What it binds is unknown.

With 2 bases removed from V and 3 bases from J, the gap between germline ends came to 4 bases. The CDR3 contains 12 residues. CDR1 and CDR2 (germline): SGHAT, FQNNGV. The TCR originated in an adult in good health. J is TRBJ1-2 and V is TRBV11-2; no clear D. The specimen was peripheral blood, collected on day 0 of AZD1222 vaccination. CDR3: CASSLSDYGYTF. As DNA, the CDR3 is TGTGCCAGCAGCTTATCCGACTATGGCTACACCTTC.